Many counts were recorded for the clone carrying this T cell receptor (beta chain). Sampling of bone marrow took place during active disease in every patient. These data come from a study of read filtering for tumor transcriptome and immune sequencing. The CDR3 runs 15 residues. J gave up 1 base and V 1 base, and 1 base lay outside the gene matches. The library was built from around 400 ng RNA with molecular barcoded adaptors for alpha/delta and beta/gamma chains. TCRdb ran MiXCR on the reads and lists one entry per CDR3 protein. The data hold 100,000 to 150,000 distinct CDR3 sequences, with roughly 13% observed a single time.

J is TRBJ2-1 and V is TRBV12-3 or TRBV12-4; 7 positions match TRBD2. Sequenced input: a population of CD138-negative cells sorted from bone marrow. This clonotype was obtained from a donor aged 40 or older with multiple myeloma. CDR3 loop: CASSLEAGSYNEQFF. In nucleotides, the CDR3 is TGTGCCAGCAGTTTAGAAGCGGGATCCTACAATGAGCAGTTCTTC.